Following are 14 T cell receptor beta chains from one sample sequenced in a study of blood T cell repertoires in COVID-19. Here immunoSEQ multiplex PCR was the method, and the copy in TCRdb shows in-frame clones only, minus some. This sample yields around 300,000 clones, of which around 90% are seen a single time; more than 7.5% belongs to the top ten. The sample consisted of peripheral blood. The receptors come from a man aged 18 to 30 with active or convalescent COVID-19.

Comment on this clone: The sample has other DNA sequences that encode this CDR3 too. The rearrangement links TRBV4-3 to TRBJ2-7, with D maybe TRBD1 (6 bases). This CDR3 is built from 15 residues. The V end lost 0 bases, the J end lost 1 base, and 10 bases lay between the germline ends. Per the germline V gene, CDR1 is LGHNA and CDR2 is YSLEER. The chain's CDR3 is CASSQDETGSYEQYF. For the CDR3, the DNA is TGCGCCAGCAGCCAAGATGAAACAGGGTCCTACGAGCAGTACTTC.

This clone has just one count. The V and J genes are TRBV7-2 and TRBJ2-1; no clear D gene. The germline V gene encodes CDR1 SGHTA and CDR2 FQGNSA. The germline V and J ends were trimmed by 5 bases and 13 bases, with 9 bases remaining between them. This CDR3 has 10 amino acids. CDR3 coding DNA: TGTGCCAGCAGCGGCCTCCACCAGTTCTTC. Residues: CASSGLHQFF.

The rearrangement joins TRBV20-1 to TRBJ2-5, with a possible D match to TRBD2 (6 bases). V was trimmed by 6 bases and J by 5 bases, leaving 10 bases between them. In germline, CDR1 is DFQATT, CDR2 SNEGSKA (reference sequence). The CDR3 runs to 11 residues. The CDR3 region has the DNA TGCAGTGCCCGACTAGTTGAGACCCAGTACTTC. Translated, it gives CSARLVETQYF.

This clone was counted a single time. This sequence joins TRBV3-1 (or the pseudogene TRBV3-2) and TRBJ1-3; D unclear. The CDR3 is 16 residues long. The germline V gene has CDR1 LGHDT and CDR2 YNNKEL (reference sequence). Between the trimmed V and J ends, which lost 3 bases and 0 bases, there was a span of 12 bases. The CDR3 region has the DNA TGTGCCAGCAGCCATACGACGCGGAACTCTGGAAACACCATATATTTT. Translation gives CASSHTTRNSGNTIYF.

The rearrangement links TRBV10-2 to TRBJ2-1; TRBD2 matches at 8 bases. There are 15 residues in the CDR3. V lost 0 bases and J lost 5; bases outside the gene matches: 3. Germline assignment: CDR1 WSHSY and CDR2 SAAADI. The chain's CDR3 is CASSESTSADNEQFF. The CDR3 DNA reads as TGCGCCAGCAGTGAGTCGACTAGCGCGGACAATGAGCAGTTCTTC.

This chain connects TRBV12-3 or TRBV12-4 to TRBJ2-1; 9 positions agree with TRBD2. The CDR3 has 13 amino acids. The V gene end was trimmed by 6 bases and the J gene end by 8 bases; junction bases not matched to a gene: 5. The DNA of the CDR3 is TGTGCCAGCAGCACAGGGACTAGCTATGAGCAGTTCTTC. The encoded protein is CASSTGTSYEQFF.

The gene calls are TRBV9 and TRBJ1-1; no clear D gene. The germline V gene encodes CDR1 SGDLS and CDR2 YYNGEE. This CDR3 contains 15 residues. Trimming stripped 4 bases from V and 1 base from J, with 14 bases between. CDR3 nucleotide sequence: TGTGCCAGCAGCCCTCCGGCCGGGAGGAACACTGAAGCTTTCTTT. Translating it yields CASSPPAGRNTEAFF.

This clone was counted once. The CDR3 sequence: CASSPQGENTEAFF. The CDR3 DNA reads TGCGCCAGCAGCCCTCAGGGGGAGAACACTGAAGCTTTCTTT. This rearrangement joins TRBV5-1 to TRBJ1-1; 7 nucleotides match TRBD1. This CDR3 contains 14 residues. J gave up 1 base and V 4 bases, and 4 bases lay outside the gene matches. From germline, CDR1 is SGHRS and CDR2 YFSETQ.

This chain joins TRBV5-1 and TRBJ2-2; D perhaps matches TRBD1 (5 bases). The CDR3 sequence is 15 residues long. From germline, CDR1 is SGHRS and CDR2 YFSETQ. V was clipped by 4 bases and J by 4 bases, with 14 bases between them. The CDR3 loop reads CASSVQGSGTGELFF. For the CDR3, the DNA is TGCGCCAGCAGCGTGCAGGGTTCGGGCACCGGGGAGCTGTTTTTT.

CDR3 loop: CASSQGLAGGGDTQYF. In DNA, the CDR3 is TGTGCCAGCAGCCAGGGACTAGCGGGGGGGGGAGATACGCAGTATTTT. The chain is built from TRBV3-1 (or the pseudogene TRBV3-2) and TRBJ2-3; TRBD2 matches at 16 bases. The CDR3 runs 16 residues. Germline loops: CDR1 LGHDT, CDR2 YNNKEL (reference sequence). V shed 3 bases, J shed 5 bases, and the junction held 2 bases outside the gene matches.

V is TRBV4-2 and J is TRBJ2-1; 10 bases line up with TRBD2. The germline V gene has CDR1 LGHNA and CDR2 YNFKEQ. The V and J ends lost 0 bases and 4 bases, in that order; junction bases with no gene match: 3. There are 16 residues in the CDR3. The chain's CDR3 is CASSQDPSGGYNEQFF. CDR3 coding DNA: TGTGCCAGCAGCCAAGACCCTAGCGGGGGTTACAATGAGCAGTTCTTC.

The chain carries TRBV3-1 (or the pseudogene TRBV3-2) and TRBJ2-2; TRBD2 is a possible D gene (6 bases). CDR3 size: 15 residues. From germline, CDR1 is LGHDT and CDR2 YNNKEL (reference sequence). The V end lost 5 bases, the J end lost 0 bases, and 10 bases lay between the germline ends. This CDR3 reads CASSSGTSNTGELFF. The CDR3 bases are TGTGCCAGCAGCTCCGGGACTTCGAACACCGGGGAGCTGTTTTTT.

V usage is TRBV9 and J usage is TRBJ2-7; TRBD1 matches at 7 bases. The CDR3 extends over 15 amino acids. The germline V gene encodes CDR1 SGDLS and CDR2 YYNGEE. J was trimmed by 3 bases and V by 0 bases; bases with no gene match: 6. CDR3: CASSVATGANYEQYF. The CDR3 DNA is TGTGCCAGCAGCGTAGCCACAGGGGCGAACTACGAGCAGTACTTC. Combining the CDR3 with reference TRBV9 and TRBJ2-7 gives the whole variable domain DSGVTQTPKHLITATGQRVTLRCSPRSGDLSVYWYQQSLDQGLQFLIQYYNGEERAKGNILERFSAQQFPDLHSELNLSSLELGDSALYFCASSVATGANYEQYFGPGTRLTVT.

The V and J genes are TRBV5-1 and TRBJ2-7; TRBD1 agrees at 9 bases. Germline V lookup: CDR1 SGHRS, CDR2 YFSETQ. V trimming: 0 bases; J trimming: 2 bases; junction bases outside the gene matches: 3. The CDR3 is 15 amino acids. CDR3 sequence reads: CASSLGQGVAYEQYF. The CDR3 nucleotides read TGCGCCAGCAGCTTGGGACAGGGGGTTGCCTACGAGCAGTACTTC.